This TCR beta chain was retrieved from a study of somatic mutations in cytotoxic T cells in rheumatoid arthritis. General study points: Rheumatoid arthritis patients were compared with age-matched healthy controls, and their CD8+ T-cell clonality did not differ significantly.

Trimming stripped 11 bases from V and 3 bases from J, with 19 bases between. The CDR3 extends over 14 amino acids. Germline V lookup: CDR1 LNHDA, CDR2 SQIVND (reference sequence). Concerning this clone: What it binds is unknown.

Some clones are missing from TCRdb's copy, which holds only in-frame ones; the method was immunoSEQ multiplex PCR. The sample has 15,000 to 20,000 clones; approximately 82% are singletons. V and J are TRBV19 and TRBJ1-2; D possibly corresponds to TRBD1 (6 bases). Sequenced: CD8+ T cells sorted from blood. This clonotype originated in a man between 18 and 29 years old with rheumatoid arthritis. The CDR3 region has the DNA TGTGCCCCCGTCAGGGGAATTCATGACTATGGCTACACCTTC. This codes for CAPVRGIHDYGYTF.